Listed below are T cell receptor beta chains from one sample, sequenced in a study of CD8 T cells in Susac syndrome. In TCRdb, the immunoSEQ multiplex PCR reads were re-called with MiXCR into one record per CDR3 protein. The sample holds 250,000 or so distinct CDR3 sequences; 90% to 95% are singletons and the top ten take less than 0.075%. The sequenced sample was CD4+ T cells from PBMCs. Receptors originate from a human donor with multiple sclerosis. The CDR3 runs from the conserved cysteine through the conserved F or W. The order of the fields is V gene, J gene, CDR3 length, CDR3 protein.

TRBV6-5	TRBJ1-1	15	CASSSSGGAGTEAFF
TRBV7-3	TRBJ2-2	16	CASSPLAGPNTGELFF
TRBV20-1	TRBJ2-7	14	CSASGPGYLYEQYF
TRBV20-1	TRBJ2-3	12	CSARGGTDTQYF
TRBV29-1	TRBJ1-1	11	CSVDSRSEAFF
TRBV7-6	TRBJ1-4	14	CASSTRGFAEKLFF
TRBV3-1	TRBJ2-2	15	CASSQLAGGSGELFF
TRBV20-1	TRBJ1-5	15	CSARSGRGLFQPQHF
TRBV7-2	TRBJ1-1	13	CASALGPNTEAFF
TRBV7-2	TRBJ2-1	15	CASSSPLAGPTEQFF
TRBV28	TRBJ2-3	15	CASSRQLGYTDTQYF
TRBV24-1	TRBJ2-2	14	CATRSRANTGELFF
TRBV5-1	TRBJ1-2	14	CASSLTGTVYGYTF
TRBV20-1	TRBJ2-3	15	CSARWDGIVTDTQYF
TRBV6-6	TRBJ1-5	16	CASSQKTGLRYQPQHF
TRBV5-1	TRBJ1-2	14	CASSQTDRGRGYTF
TRBV7-3	TRBJ2-3	15	CASSSYDGQGETQYF
TRBV7-9	TRBJ1-4	14	CASTSGATNEKLFF
TRBV30	TRBJ2-7	12	CAWLTGANEQYF
TRBV28	TRBJ2-7	14	CASTPGGPSSEQYF
TRBV5-1	TRBJ2-1	15	CASSALGRTNNEQFF
TRBV7-9	TRBJ1-5	15	CASSAAGALNQPQHF
TRBV5-1	TRBJ2-5	15	CASSLGGPREGTQYF
TRBV5-6	TRBJ2-1	14	CASSFDRGGDEQFF
TRBV19	TRBJ2-3	15	CASREAGGRTDTQYF
TRBV6-1	TRBJ2-5	17	CASRVNRGIKYQETQYF
TRBV2	TRBJ2-7	15	CASKTTGLSSYEQYF
TRBV5-1	TRBJ1-2	13	CASSLVGSYGYTF
TRBV5-1	TRBJ1-5	15	CASSLGPISNQPQHF
TRBV27	TRBJ2-2	15	CASRSKEGNTGELFF
TRBV18	TRBJ1-5	17	CASSPGQGDRSNQPQHF
TRBV9	TRBJ1-3	14	CASSAGTFGNTIYF
TRBV10-3	TRBJ2-5	15	CAISAVGTTQETQYF
TRBV5-1	TRBJ2-2	16	CASSLVQGANTGELFF
TRBV19	TRBJ2-5	14	CASSPLAGGGAQYF
TRBV18	TRBJ2-2	16	CASSPLGTQNTGELFF
TRBV5-1	TRBJ2-3	15	CASSLEGRLSDTQYF
TRBV27	TRBJ1-1	11	CASKKGQEAFF
TRBV7-9	TRBJ1-2	13	CASSAGQIYGYTF
TRBV27	TRBJ1-5	14	CASSPGYSNQPQHF
TRBV28	TRBJ2-2	16	CASQLSGGVYSGELFF
TRBV9	TRBJ1-4	14	CASSVDPTNEKLFF
TRBV19	TRBJ1-1	16	CASSIVGGDINTEAFF
TRBV7-7	TRBJ2-1	17	CASSLGAGLAYYNEQFF
TRBV14	TRBJ1-2	14	CASSQEAQGKSYTF
TRBV5-1	TRBJ2-6	18	CASSRGQGFSSGANVLTF
TRBV20-1	TRBJ2-3	15	CSGVGGTPSTDTQYF
TRBV3-1	TRBJ2-4	15	CASSQEVDRRNIQYF
TRBV3-1	TRBJ2-6	16	CASSQEGLSGANVLTF
TRBV5-1	TRBJ1-1	16	CASSPGTATLNTEAFF
TRBV7-3	TRBJ2-3	16	CASSSQGGSGTDTQYF
TRBV5-1	TRBJ2-6	15	CASSPRDPGANVLTF
TRBV30	TRBJ1-1	13	CAWSVWGNTEAFF